The 28 T cell receptor beta chains in this list originate from one sample, sequenced in a study of CD8 T cells in Susac syndrome. An amount of RNA that ranged from roughly 0.5 to 1 ug was reverse transcribed with random hexamers. From the immunoSEQ multiplex PCR reads, TCRdb called clonotypes with MiXCR, one entry per CDR3 protein. The table has around 190,000 distinct CDR3 sequences, around 96% seen once. Sequenced material: CD4+ T cells from PBMCs. All receptors come from a human donor in good health.

The chain recombines TRBV7-9 with TRBJ2-7; TRBD2 might be the D (5 bases). CDR3 length: 14 residues. Trimming pared 5 bases from V and 2 bases from J, leaving 13 bases between. CDR1 is SEHNR and CDR2 is FQNEAQ in the germline V gene (reference sequence). The CDR3 DNA reads TGTGCCAGCAGCCAGAGGGCCCTTACCTACGAGCAGTACTTC. It yields the protein CASSQRALTYEQYF. The variable domain in full, completed from reference TRBV7-9 and TRBJ2-7, reads DTGVSQNPRHKITKRGQNVTFRCDPISEHNRLYWYRQTLGQGPEFLTYFQNEAQLEKSRLLSDRFSAERPKGSFSTLEIQRTEQGDSAMYLCASSQRALTYEQYFGPGTRLTVT.

This clonotype was seen a single time. For the CDR3, the DNA is TGTGCCAGTAGTATCTCCGGCGGGAGTTCAGACGAGCAGTACTTC. Protein sequence: CASSISGGSSDEQYF. The chain employs TRBV19 and TRBJ2-7; TRBD2 matches 7 bases. CDR1 is LNHDA, CDR2 SQIVND, per germline (reference sequence). CDR3 size: 15 residues. V was clipped by 3 bases and J by 5 bases; unmatched bases: 10.

This clonotype was seen only once. Relative to the germline gene, one junction end is altered; a read error may explain this. The V gene is TRBV19, the J gene TRBJ2-1, with 10 nucleotides matching TRBD1. The CDR3 runs to 12 residues. Germline V gene sequence: CDR1 LNHDA, CDR2 SQIVND (reference sequence). The CDR3 coding sequence is TGTGCCAGTAGTTCGGCCGGGACAGGGGTGATCTTC. It codes for CASSSAGTGVIF.

This clonotype was seen more than once but under ten times. This rearrangement joins TRBV5-1 to TRBJ2-2; tentative D call: TRBD2 (6 bases). The CDR3 spans 15 residues. CDR1 and CDR2 from the germline V gene are SGHRS and YFSETQ. V dropped 3 bases and J dropped 0 bases, with 9 bases sitting between them. CDR3 loop: CASSSSATNTGELFF. In nucleotides, the CDR3 is TGCGCCAGCAGCTCTAGCGCGACGAACACCGGGGAGCTGTTTTTT.

A single count supports this clonotype. The CDR3 spells CASRPRAGDTDTQYF. The CDR3 DNA is TGTGCCAGCAGACCTAGAGCGGGAGACACAGATACGCAGTATTTT. This chain connects TRBV7-2 to TRBJ2-3; 8 bases are shared with TRBD2. The J segment lost 2 bases and the V segment lost 6 bases, leaving 7 bases of the junction unmatched. CDR3 size: 15 residues. CDR1 and CDR2 (germline): SGHTA, FQGNSA. The whole variable domain, remainder taken from reference TRBV7-2 and TRBJ2-3, is GAGVSQSPSNKVTEKGKDVELRCDPISGHTALYWYRQSLGQGLEFLIYFQGNSAPDKSGLPSDRFSAERTGGSVSTLTIQRTQQEDSAVYLCASRPRAGDTDTQYFGPGTRLTVL.

The chain uses TRBV7-3 and TRBJ1-2; D remains unclear. The CDR3 runs 14 residues. Germline V gene lookup returns CDR1 SGHTA and CDR2 FQGTGA. The ends were cut back, 1 base at V and 3 bases at J, with 9 bases in the middle. Here the CDR3 DNA reads TGTGCCAGCAGCTTAATCCCGCAGGACTATGGCTACACCTTC. Its protein product is CASSLIPQDYGYTF. Combining the CDR3 with reference TRBV7-3 and TRBJ1-2 gives the whole variable domain GAGVSQTPSNKVTEKGKYVELRCDPISGHTALYWYRQSLGQGPEFLIYFQGTGAADDSGLPNDRFFAVRPEGSVSTLKIQRTERGDSAVYLCASSLIPQDYGYTFGSGTRLTVV.

The chain recombines TRBV3-1 with TRBJ2-5; 7 bases align to TRBD2. J lost 5 bases, V lost 5 bases, and 8 bases had no gene match. Germline assignment: CDR1 LGHDT and CDR2 YNNKEL (reference sequence). The CDR3 loop spans 14 amino acids. CDR3 region: CASSLNRREETQYF. The CDR3 DNA sequence: TGTGCCAGCAGCTTGAACCGGCGGGAGGAGACCCAGTACTTC.

The chain links TRBV12-3 or TRBV12-4 to TRBJ2-3; the D gene is possibly TRBD1 (5 bases). Trimming pared 5 bases from V and 1 base from J, leaving 10 bases between. CDR3 length equals 14 residues. Written as DNA, the CDR3 is TGTGCCAGCAGTCCAGGACACCGCACAGATACGCAGTATTTT. Translation gives CASSPGHRTDTQYF.

Turning to this clonotype: Because the CDR3 is missing its conserved closing phenylalanine or tryptophan, this is likely a read error. The chain couples TRBV20-1 to TRBJ1-1; weak D call: TRBD1 (5 bases). Per germline, CDR1 DFQATT and CDR2 SNEGSKA (reference sequence). V was cut by 0 bases and J by 3 bases, with 11 bases left in between. This CDR3 comprises 14 residues. The CDR3 sequence: CSAREAGRYTEAFL. The CDR3 nucleotides are TGCAGTGCTAGAGAGGCAGGGAGATACACTGAAGCTTTCCTT.

The CDR3 here is CASGVRETQYF. CDR3 sequence (DNA): TGTGCCAGCGGTGTCAGGGAGACCCAGTACTTC. The chain uses TRBV9 and TRBJ2-5; no reliable D call. The germline CDR1 and CDR2 sequences are SGDLS and YYNGEE. With 7 bases removed from V and 5 bases from J, the gap between germline ends came to 9 bases. The CDR3 length is 11 residues.

The chain couples TRBV12-3 or TRBV12-4 to TRBJ2-5; the D gene is possibly TRBD1 (5 bases). The CDR3 is 15 residues long. V was trimmed by 4 bases and J by 2 bases, leaving 14 bases between them. The DNA of the CDR3 is TGTGCCAGCAGTTACCAGGGCGCGAGGCAAGAGACCCAGTACTTC. Its translation: CASSYQGARQETQYF.

This rearrangement joins TRBV12-3 or TRBV12-4 to TRBJ1-2; 9 bases map to TRBD1. There are 16 residues in the CDR3. With V trimmed by 4 bases and J by 5 bases, 11 bases remained unmatched. The CDR3 here is CASSSLDGTGFYGYTF. Here the CDR3 DNA reads TGTGCCAGCAGTTCCCTGGACGGGACAGGGTTTTATGGCTACACCTTC.

This clonotype is a singleton in its sample. The CDR3 nucleotides read TGTGCCAGCAGCCGATCTAGCGCTGCCTCCTACGAGCAGTACTTC. It codes for CASSRSSAASYEQYF. V is TRBV6-2 or TRBV6-3 and J is TRBJ2-7, with a possible D match to TRBD2 (6 bases). V gave up 6 bases and J gave up 0 bases, with 15 bases separating them. The CDR3 totals 15 residues. The germline gives CDR1 MNHEY, CDR2 SVGEGT.

This sequence joins TRBV12-3 or TRBV12-4 and TRBJ2-1, with TRBD2 matching 8 bases. With V trimmed by 6 bases and J by 1 base, 8 bases remained unmatched. This CDR3 contains 16 residues. CDR3 nucleotides: TGTGCCAGCAGGACCCTGACTAGCGCATCCTACAATGAGCAGTTCTTC. Translation: CASRTLTSASYNEQFF.

The chain uses TRBV12-3 or TRBV12-4 and TRBJ2-4; TRBD2 matches at 8 bases. The CDR3 is 15 residues long. The V gene end was trimmed by 2 bases and the J gene end by 9 bases; junction bases not matched to a gene: 9. The CDR3 coding sequence is TGTGCCAGCAGTTTAAGCGGGGCGGGAGGTGGCATTCAGTACTTC. Encoded protein: CASSLSGAGGGIQYF.

The chain links TRBV29-1 to TRBJ2-6, with D hard to call. Germline V gives CDR1 SQVTM, CDR2 ANQGSEA. The ends were cut back, 5 bases at V and 0 bases at J, with 5 bases in the middle. This CDR3 region has 13 residues. The CDR3 region is CSVSLSGANVLTF. Here the CDR3 DNA reads TGCAGCGTTTCCCTCTCTGGGGCCAACGTCCTGACTTTC.

This sequence joins TRBV6-1 and TRBJ2-1, with a weak D call TRBD2 (5 bases). There are 13 residues in the CDR3. Trimming took off 6 bases at V and 6 bases at J, with 12 bases between the two ends. Germline V lookup: CDR1 MNHNS, CDR2 SASEGT. The CDR3 reads CASRVSSVNEQFF. The CDR3 nucleotides are TGTGCCAGCAGGGTGAGTAGCGTCAATGAGCAGTTCTTC.

V usage is TRBV27 and J usage is TRBJ2-5; 9 bases are shared with TRBD1. The V gene's germline CDR1 is MNHEY and CDR2 SMNVEV (reference sequence). J was trimmed by 7 bases and V by 7 bases; bases with no gene match: 10. The CDR3 is 14 amino acids. CDR3 DNA: TGTGCCAGCACTGTGACAGGGGGGGCCGGGACCCAGTACTTC. Its translation is CASTVTGGAGTQYF.

The rearrangement joins TRBV2 to TRBJ2-5; D not resolved. The CDR3 has 13 residues. V was pared by 4 bases and J by 1 base, with 7 bases between. Per the germline V gene, CDR1 is SNHLY and CDR2 is FYNNEI. The CDR3, as DNA: TGTGCCAGCAGTGGACACATCCAAGAGACCCAGTACTTC. This gives the protein CASSGHIQETQYF.

V gene TRBV20-1 combines with J gene TRBJ2-7, with TRBD1 matching over 10 bases. V gave up 4 bases and J gave up 3 bases; unmatched junction bases: 3. The CDR3 extends over 13 amino acids. Germline CDR1 reads DFQATT; CDR2 reads SNEGSKA (reference sequence). This CDR3 is CSANRDRGYEQYF. The CDR3, as DNA: TGCAGTGCTAACCGGGACAGGGGCTACGAGCAGTACTTC.

The genes are TRBV7-9 and TRBJ1-4; D not resolved. Germline V gene sequence: CDR1 SEHNR, CDR2 FQNEAQ (reference sequence). This CDR3 comprises 11 residues. Trimming removed 5 bases at V and 5 bases at J, with 3 bases between. CDR3 protein: CASSPNEKLFF. The DNA for the CDR3 is TGTGCCAGCAGCCCGAATGAAAAACTGTTTTTT.

The chain links TRBV5-6 to TRBJ1-5; TRBD1 aligns across 7 bases. The V gene end was trimmed by 4 bases and the J gene end by 4 bases; junction bases not matched to a gene: 8. The CDR3 sequence is 15 residues long. Germline CDR1 and CDR2: SGHDT and YYEEEE. CDR3 residues: CASSAGPTGNQPQHF. As DNA, the CDR3 is TGTGCCAGCAGCGCCGGACCGACAGGGAATCAGCCCCAGCATTTT.

The chain is built from TRBV6-1 and TRBJ2-1; 13 bases match TRBD2. This CDR3 is built from 18 residues. The germline V gene encodes CDR1 MNHNS and CDR2 SASEGT. The trim removed 6 bases at V and 3 bases at J, leaving 11 bases unmatched. The CDR3 nucleotides are TGTGCCAGCAGGGGACTAGCGGGGACTCCTGGGGACTACAATGAGCAGTTCTTC. Translating it yields CASRGLAGTPGDYNEQFF.

The chain recombines TRBV18 with TRBJ2-7; no firm D call. V dropped 6 bases and J dropped 2 bases, with 20 bases sitting between them. CDR3 length equals 16 residues. The germline V gene has CDR1 KGHSH and CDR2 LQKENI. In nucleotides, the CDR3 is TGTGCCAGCTCCCACCAGTTTGAGATTTACGCCTACGAGCAGTACTTC. This encodes CASSHQFEIYAYEQYF.

J is TRBJ2-3 and V is TRBV11-2; D may be TRBD2 (5 bases). Germline V gives CDR1 SGHAT, CDR2 FQNNGV. CDR3 length equals 11 residues. The V end was cut by 1 base, the J end by 9 bases, with 5 bases between. CDR3 DNA: TGTGCCAGCAGCTTAGGAGGGACGCAGTATTTT. Amino acids: CASSLGGTQYF.

V gene TRBV19 combines with J gene TRBJ2-3; D call uncertain. The CDR3 runs 15 residues. CDR1 and CDR2 (germline): LNHDA, SQIVND (reference sequence). Trimming took 4 bases from V and 1 from J, leaving 12 bases between them. CDR3 nucleotide sequence: TGTGCCAGTAGTAACCCCACGCGCGGCACAGATACGCAGTATTTT. Residues: CASSNPTRGTDTQYF.

The rearrangement links TRBV27 to TRBJ2-1; 8 positions agree with TRBD1. This CDR3 comprises 15 residues. CDR1 MNHEY and CDR2 SMNVEV come from the germline V gene (reference sequence). V trimming: 6 bases; J trimming: 9 bases; junction bases outside the gene matches: 13. The CDR3 coding sequence is TGTGCCAGCAGACCAGGGGGCCTGAGTACCCCTGAGCAGTTCTTC. Protein: CASRPGGLSTPEQFF.

This clonotype is a singleton in its sample. The rearrangement uses TRBV20-1 and TRBJ2-7, with TRBD2 matching 10 bases. In germline, CDR1 is DFQATT, CDR2 SNEGSKA (reference sequence). V trimming: 4 bases; J trimming: 6 bases; junction bases outside the gene matches: 15. This CDR3 has 16 residues. In DNA, the CDR3 is TGCAGTGCTACGGGGGGACTAGCGATTCCCTTAGGCGAGCAGTACTTC. Translated: CSATGGLAIPLGEQYF.